The subject of this entry is one T cell receptor beta chain. The antigen is undetermined. This record belongs to a study of T cells after yellow fever vaccination. Via MiXCR, TCRdb re-called the 5' RACE reads, giving one row per CDR3 protein. The sample lists some 600,000 distinct CDR3 sequences, around 12% occurring once. Study-level findings and limits: Though weaker, the secondary response peaked faster, on day 5 versus 15.

The sequence came from a man aged 25 to 40 who received the YFV17D yellow fever vaccine. The sample in question was PBMCs, obtained on the day of the yellow fever booster vaccination.

Written as DNA, the CDR3 is TGCAGTGCTACCCACGATTCCTACAATGAGCAGTTCTTC. Its protein product is CSATHDSYNEQFF. The rearrangement uses TRBV20-1 and TRBJ2-1; D is ambiguous. In germline, CDR1 is DFQATT, CDR2 SNEGSKA (reference sequence). The CDR3 contains 13 residues. V lost 4 bases, J lost 1 base, and 8 bases lay in between.